The T cell receptor (beta chain) under discussion was sequenced for a study of T cells in women clearing cervical HPV infection. Details on this clone: The antigen is undetermined. The read terminates 3 residues before the CDR3 end, so the remaining end is supplied by the germline J gene.

Prevalent HPV16 infections were excluded; only incident single HPV16 infections included. Method: immunoSEQ multiplex PCR; TCRdb's copy keeps in-frame clones and lacks some. The listing records roughly 25,000 clones. V was cut by 9 bases and J by 2 bases, with 13 bases left in between. The length of the CDR3 is 13 residues. Germline V CDR1 and CDR2: SNHLY, FYNNEI. Whole-study results and caveats: Each sample's T-cell count was unknown, possibly confounding richness.

The chain carries TRBV2 and TRBJ1-2; D is ambiguous. The origin of this receptor is a woman between 18 and 75 years old with a cervical HPV16 infection that either progressed to CIN3+ or cleared (not recorded which). The sequenced sample consisted of blood buffy coat. The DNA read from the CDR3 is TGTGCCAGTACCTTATCAGGCAACTATGGC. Translation gives CASTLSGNYG. The full CDR3 sequence reads CASTLSGNYGYTF.